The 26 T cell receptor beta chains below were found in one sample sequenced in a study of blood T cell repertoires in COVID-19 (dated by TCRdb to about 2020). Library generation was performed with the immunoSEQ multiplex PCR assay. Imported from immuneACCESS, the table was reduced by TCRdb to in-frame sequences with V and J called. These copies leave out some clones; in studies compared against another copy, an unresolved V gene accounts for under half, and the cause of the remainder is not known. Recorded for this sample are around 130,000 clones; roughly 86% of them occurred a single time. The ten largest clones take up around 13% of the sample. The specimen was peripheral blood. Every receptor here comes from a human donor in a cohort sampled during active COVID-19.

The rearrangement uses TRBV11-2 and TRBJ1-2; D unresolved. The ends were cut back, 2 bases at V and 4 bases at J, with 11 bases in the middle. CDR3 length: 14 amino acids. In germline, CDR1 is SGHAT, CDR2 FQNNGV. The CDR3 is CASSLLGVTYGYTF. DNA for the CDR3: TGTGCCAGCAGCTTATTAGGAGTGACCTATGGCTACACCTTC.

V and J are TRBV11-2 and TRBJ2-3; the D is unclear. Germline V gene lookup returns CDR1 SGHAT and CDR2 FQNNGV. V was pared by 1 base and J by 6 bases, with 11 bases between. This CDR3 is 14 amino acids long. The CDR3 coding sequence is TGTGCCAGCAGCTTAGGGCCAACCTGGGATACGCAGTATTTT. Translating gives CASSLGPTWDTQYF.

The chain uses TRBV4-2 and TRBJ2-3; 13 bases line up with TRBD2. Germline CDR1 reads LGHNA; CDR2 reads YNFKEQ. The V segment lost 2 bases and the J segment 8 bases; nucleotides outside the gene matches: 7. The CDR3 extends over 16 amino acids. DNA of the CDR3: TGTGCCAGCAGCCAACCACTAGCGGGGGGGGAAGGTACGCAGTATTTT. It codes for CASSQPLAGGEGTQYF.

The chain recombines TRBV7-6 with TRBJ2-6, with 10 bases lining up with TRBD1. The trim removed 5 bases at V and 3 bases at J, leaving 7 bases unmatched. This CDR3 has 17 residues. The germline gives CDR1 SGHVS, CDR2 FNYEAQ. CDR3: CASSRPGTGVGANVLTF. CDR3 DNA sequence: TGTGCCAGCAGCCGTCCCGGGACAGGGGTTGGGGCCAACGTCCTGACTTTC.

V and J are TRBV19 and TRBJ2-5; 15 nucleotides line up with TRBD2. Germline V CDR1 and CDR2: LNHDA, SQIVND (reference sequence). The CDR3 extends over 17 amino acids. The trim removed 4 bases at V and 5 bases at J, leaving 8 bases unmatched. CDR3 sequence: CASSTGLAGGPEETQYF. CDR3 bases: TGTGCCAGTAGTACTGGACTAGCGGGGGGGCCGGAGGAGACCCAGTACTTC.

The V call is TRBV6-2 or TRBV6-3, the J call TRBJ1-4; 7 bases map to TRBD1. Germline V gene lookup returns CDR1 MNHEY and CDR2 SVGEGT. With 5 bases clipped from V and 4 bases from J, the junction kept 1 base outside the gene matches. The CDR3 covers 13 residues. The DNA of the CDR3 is TGTGCCAGCAGTCGGGACAGTAATGAAAAACTGTTTTTT. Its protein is CASSRDSNEKLFF.

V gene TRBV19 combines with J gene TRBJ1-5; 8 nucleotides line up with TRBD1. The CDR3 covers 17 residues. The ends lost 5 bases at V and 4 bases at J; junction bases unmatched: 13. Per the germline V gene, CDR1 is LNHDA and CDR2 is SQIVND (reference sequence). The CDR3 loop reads CASSFDRGLLGNQPQHF. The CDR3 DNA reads TGTGCCAGTAGTTTCGACAGGGGCCTCCTAGGAAATCAGCCCCAGCATTTT.

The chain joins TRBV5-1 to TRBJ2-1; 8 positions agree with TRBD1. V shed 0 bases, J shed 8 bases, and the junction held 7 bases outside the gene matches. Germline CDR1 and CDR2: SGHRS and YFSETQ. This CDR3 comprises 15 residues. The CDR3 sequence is CASSLGDRTFDEQFF. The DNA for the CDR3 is TGCGCCAGCAGCTTGGGGGACAGGACGTTCGATGAGCAGTTCTTC. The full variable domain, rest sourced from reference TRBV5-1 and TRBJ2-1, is KAGVTQTPRYLIKTRGQQVTLSCSPISGHRSVSWYQQTPGQGLQFLFEYFSETQRNKGNFPGRFSGRQFSNSRSEMNVSTLELGDSALYLCASSLGDRTFDEQFFGPGTRLTVL.

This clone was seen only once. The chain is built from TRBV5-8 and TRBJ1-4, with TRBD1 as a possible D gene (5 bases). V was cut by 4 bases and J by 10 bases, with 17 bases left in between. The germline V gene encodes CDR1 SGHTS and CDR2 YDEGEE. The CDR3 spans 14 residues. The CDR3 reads CASSPLGGAGKLFF. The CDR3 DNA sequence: TGTGCCAGCAGCCCGCTGGGAGGGGCTGGAAAACTGTTTTTT.

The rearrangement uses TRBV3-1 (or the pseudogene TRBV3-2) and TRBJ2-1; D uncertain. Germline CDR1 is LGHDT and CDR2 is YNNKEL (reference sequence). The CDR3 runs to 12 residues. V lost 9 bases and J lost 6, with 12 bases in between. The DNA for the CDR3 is TGTGCCAGTGGTTGGGCTATCAATGAGCAGTTCTTC. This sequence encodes CASGWAINEQFF.

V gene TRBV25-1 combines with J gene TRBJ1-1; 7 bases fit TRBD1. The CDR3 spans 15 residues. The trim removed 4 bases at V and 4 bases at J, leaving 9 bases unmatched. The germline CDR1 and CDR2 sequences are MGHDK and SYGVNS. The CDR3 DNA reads TGTGCCAGCAGTGGAAACAGGGGCTTGGGCACTGAAGCTTTCTTT. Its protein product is CASSGNRGLGTEAFF.

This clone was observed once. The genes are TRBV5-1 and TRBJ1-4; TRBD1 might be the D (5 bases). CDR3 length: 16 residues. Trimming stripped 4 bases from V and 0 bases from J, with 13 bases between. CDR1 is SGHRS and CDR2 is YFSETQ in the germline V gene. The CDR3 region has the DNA TGCGCCAGCAGCCTCGGACAATACGCAACTAATGAAAAACTGTTTTTT. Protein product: CASSLGQYATNEKLFF.

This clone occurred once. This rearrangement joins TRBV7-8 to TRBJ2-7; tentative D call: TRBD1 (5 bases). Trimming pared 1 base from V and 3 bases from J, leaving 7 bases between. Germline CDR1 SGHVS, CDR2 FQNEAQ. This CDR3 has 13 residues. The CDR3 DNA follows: TGTGCCAGCAGCTTAGGACAGAACTACGAGCAGTACTTC. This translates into CASSLGQNYEQYF.

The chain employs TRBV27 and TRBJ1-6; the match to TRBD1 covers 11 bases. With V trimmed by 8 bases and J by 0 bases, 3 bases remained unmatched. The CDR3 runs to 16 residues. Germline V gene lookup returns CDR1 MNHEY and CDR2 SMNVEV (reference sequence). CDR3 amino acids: CASQGQGGSYNSPLHF. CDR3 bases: TGTGCCAGCCAGGGACAGGGGGGCTCCTATAATTCACCCCTCCACTTT.

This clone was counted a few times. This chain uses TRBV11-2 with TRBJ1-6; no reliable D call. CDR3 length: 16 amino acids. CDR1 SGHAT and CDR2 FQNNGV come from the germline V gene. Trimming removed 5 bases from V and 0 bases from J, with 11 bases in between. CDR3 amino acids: CASSRTIGSYNSPLHF. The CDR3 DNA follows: TGTGCCAGCAGCCGGACTATCGGCTCCTATAATTCACCCCTCCACTTT.

For the CDR3, the DNA is TGTGCCAGCCGGGACAGACACACTGAAGCTTTCTTT. Translation gives CASRDRHTEAFF. The chain carries TRBV13 and TRBJ1-1; 7 bases match TRBD1. Per the germline V gene, CDR1 is PRHDT and CDR2 is FYEKMQ (reference sequence). The CDR3 has 12 residues. V dropped 8 bases and J dropped 3; count of bases not matched to a gene: 3. The full variable domain, its missing parts supplied by reference TRBV13 and TRBJ1-1, is AAGVIQSPRHLIKEKRETATLKCYPIPRHDTVYWYQQGPGQDPQFLISFYEKMQSDKGSIPDRFSAQQFSDYHSELNMSSLELGDSALYFCASRDRHTEAFFGQGTRLTVV.

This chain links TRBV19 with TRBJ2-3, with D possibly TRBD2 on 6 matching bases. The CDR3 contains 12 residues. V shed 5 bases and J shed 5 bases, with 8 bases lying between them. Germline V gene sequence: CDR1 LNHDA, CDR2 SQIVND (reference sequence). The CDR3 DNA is TGTGCCAGTAGTCGGACTATAGATACGCAGTATTTT. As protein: CASSRTIDTQYF.

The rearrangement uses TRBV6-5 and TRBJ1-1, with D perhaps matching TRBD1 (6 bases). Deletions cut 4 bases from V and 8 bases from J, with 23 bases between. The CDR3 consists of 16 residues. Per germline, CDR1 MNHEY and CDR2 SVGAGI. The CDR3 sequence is CASSLGQRRAKSEAFF. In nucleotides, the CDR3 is TGTGCCAGCAGTTTAGGACAGCGCCGTGCGAAGTCCGAAGCTTTCTTT.

This chain's CDR3 is CASSQELRTGGFRTDTQYF. The CDR3 coding sequence is TGCGCCAGCAGCCAAGAATTGAGGACAGGGGGCTTCAGAACAGATACGCAGTATTTT. This chain connects TRBV4-1 to TRBJ2-3; TRBD1 matches at 11 bases. The CDR3 covers 19 residues. After removal of 0 bases from V and 3 bases from J, the junction contained 11 bases not matched to a gene. CDR1 and CDR2 from the germline V gene are MGHRA and YSYEKL.

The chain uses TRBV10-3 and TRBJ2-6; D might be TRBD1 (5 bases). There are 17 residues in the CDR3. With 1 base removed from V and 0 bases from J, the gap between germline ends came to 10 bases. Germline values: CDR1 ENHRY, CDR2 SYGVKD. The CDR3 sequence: CAISELTGFSGANVLTF. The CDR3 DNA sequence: TGTGCCATCAGTGAGTTAACAGGTTTCTCTGGGGCCAACGTCCTGACTTTC.

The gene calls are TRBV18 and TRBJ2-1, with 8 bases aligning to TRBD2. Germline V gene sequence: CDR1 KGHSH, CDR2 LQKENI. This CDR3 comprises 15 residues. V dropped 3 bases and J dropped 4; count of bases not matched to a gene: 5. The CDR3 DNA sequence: TGTGCCAGCTCACCCGGGGGGGGGACTTACAATGAGCAGTTCTTC. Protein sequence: CASSPGGGTYNEQFF.

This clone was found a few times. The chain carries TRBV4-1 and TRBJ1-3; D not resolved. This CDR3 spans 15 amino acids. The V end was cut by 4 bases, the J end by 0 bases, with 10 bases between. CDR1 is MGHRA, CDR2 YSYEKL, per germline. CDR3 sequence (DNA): TGCGCCAGCAGCCTGTCGGGGAGCTCTGGAAACACCATATATTTT. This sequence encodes CASSLSGSSGNTIYF.

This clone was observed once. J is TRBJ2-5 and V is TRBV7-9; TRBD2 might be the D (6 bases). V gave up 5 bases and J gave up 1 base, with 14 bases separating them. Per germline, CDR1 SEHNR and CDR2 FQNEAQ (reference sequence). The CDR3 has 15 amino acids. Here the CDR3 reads CASSNGGVSQETQYF. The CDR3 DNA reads TGTGCCAGCAGCAACGGAGGGGTCAGCCAAGAGACCCAGTACTTC.

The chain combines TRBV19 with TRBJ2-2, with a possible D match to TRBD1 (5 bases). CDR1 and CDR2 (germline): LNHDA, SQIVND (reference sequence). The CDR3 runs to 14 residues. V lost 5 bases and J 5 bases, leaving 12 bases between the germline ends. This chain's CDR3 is CASSSISGTGELFF. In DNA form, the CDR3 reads TGTGCCAGTAGTTCCATTTCAGGGACCGGGGAGCTGTTTTTT.

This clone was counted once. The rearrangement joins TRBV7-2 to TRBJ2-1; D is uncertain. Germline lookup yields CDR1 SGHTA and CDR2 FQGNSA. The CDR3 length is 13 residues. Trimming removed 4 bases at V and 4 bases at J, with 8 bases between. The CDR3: CASSSPRYNEQFF. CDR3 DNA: TGTGCCAGCAGCTCTCCCCGGTACAATGAGCAGTTCTTC.

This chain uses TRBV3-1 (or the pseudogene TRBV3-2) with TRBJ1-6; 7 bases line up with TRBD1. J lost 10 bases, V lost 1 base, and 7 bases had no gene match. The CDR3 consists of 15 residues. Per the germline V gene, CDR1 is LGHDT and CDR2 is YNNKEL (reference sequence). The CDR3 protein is CASSQVRQGESPLHF. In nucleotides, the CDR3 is TGTGCCAGCAGCCAAGTCAGGCAGGGGGAATCACCCCTCCACTTT.